The 3 T cell receptor beta chains below all came from one sample that was sequenced in a study of identical twins. TCRdb re-called the 5' RACE reads through MiXCR, storing one row per CDR3 protein. The sample includes about 260,000 distinct CDR3 sequences, about 7% of them seen just once. These data were likewise used in another study, on yellow fever vaccine responses in identical twins.

The specimen sequenced was memory (CD45RO+) T cells sorted from blood. The receptors come from a woman under 30 in good health.

This sequence joins TRBV7-9 and TRBJ2-7; D might be TRBD1 (6 bases). From germline, CDR1 is SEHNR and CDR2 FQNEAQ (reference sequence). Between the trimmed V and J ends, which lost 4 bases and 6 bases, there was a span of 10 bases. This CDR3 region has 12 residues. CDR3 coding DNA: TGTGCCAGCAGCTCGGACAGTCTCGAGCAGTACTTC. Translating gives CASSSDSLEQYF.

This clonotype was seen more than once but under ten times. The V gene is TRBV7-8, the J gene TRBJ1-1; TRBD1 is a possible D gene (5 bases). Germline loops: CDR1 SGHVS, CDR2 FQNEAQ. This CDR3 has 14 amino acids. Trimming took 5 bases from V and 1 from J, leaving 11 bases between them. This CDR3 is CASSTTGGNTEAFF. For the CDR3, the DNA is TGTGCCAGCAGCACCACCGGGGGGAACACTGAAGCTTTCTTT. The full variable domain, rest sourced from reference TRBV7-8 and TRBJ1-1, is GAGVSQSPRYKVAKRGQDVALRCDPISGHVSLFWYQQALGQGPEFLTYFQNEAQLDKSGLPSDRFFAERPEGSVSTLKIQRTQQEDSAVYLCASSTTGGNTEAFFGQGTRLTVV.

This clonotype was detected only a few times. The V and J genes are TRBV5-1 and TRBJ2-5; 11 nucleotides align to TRBD1. V lost 4 bases, J lost 4 bases, and 9 bases stayed unmatched. The CDR3 has 16 residues. Germline V gene sequence: CDR1 SGHRS, CDR2 YFSETQ. CDR3 in amino acids: CASSTRRDRGLETQYF. CDR3 in DNA: TGCGCCAGCAGCACCCGTCGGGACAGGGGGTTAGAGACCCAGTACTTC.